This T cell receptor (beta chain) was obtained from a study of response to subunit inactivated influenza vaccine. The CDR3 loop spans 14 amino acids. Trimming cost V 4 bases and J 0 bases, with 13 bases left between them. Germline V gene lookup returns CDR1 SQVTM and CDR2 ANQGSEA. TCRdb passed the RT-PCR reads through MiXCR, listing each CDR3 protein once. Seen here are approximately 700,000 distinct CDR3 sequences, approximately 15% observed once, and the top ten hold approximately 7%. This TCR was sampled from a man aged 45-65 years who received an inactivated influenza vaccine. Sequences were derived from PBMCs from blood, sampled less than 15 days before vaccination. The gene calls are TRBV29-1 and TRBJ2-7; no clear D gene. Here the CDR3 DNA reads TGCAGCGTTGGGGGAAGCGAGCGCTCCTACGAGCAGTACTTC. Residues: CSVGGSERSYEQYF.